The 8 T cell receptor beta chains listed next were all sequenced from one sample in a study of Graves' ophthalmopathy and Graves' hyperthyroidism. Scientists amplified the TCR beta CDR3 regions from RNA transcripts. After a first-round RT-PCR with HTBI primers, a second-round multiplex PCR was run. One entry per CDR3 protein results from TCRdb running MiXCR on the multiplex PCR reads. The sample records some 390,000 distinct CDR3 sequences, around 19% being singletons. Sequencing used peripheral blood. These receptors all come from a woman under 30 with Graves' ophthalmopathy.

This clonotype appeared many times. The J gene is TRBJ1-1, the V gene TRBV12-3 or TRBV12-4; the match to TRBD1 covers 7 bases. J lost 0 bases, V lost 7 bases, and 5 bases had no gene match. This CDR3 contains 14 residues. CDR3 DNA: TGTGCCAGCACCCTACAGGGGATGAACACTGAAGCTTTCTTT. This translates into CASTLQGMNTEAFF.

This clonotype was seen at least ten times. The J gene is TRBJ2-7, the V gene TRBV7-2; 9 positions match TRBD1. The J segment lost 4 bases and the V segment lost 5 bases, leaving 6 bases of the junction unmatched. This CDR3 region has 14 residues. Germline V CDR1 and CDR2: SGHTA, FQGNSA. CDR3 in DNA: TGTGCCAGCAGCCCCGGACAGGGGAGGTACGAGCAGTACTTC. This encodes CASSPGQGRYEQYF.

This clonotype has at least ten counts. The chain carries TRBV5-1 and TRBJ1-1; D is perhaps TRBD1 (6 bases). The V gene lost 7 bases and the J gene lost 5 bases, with 15 bases spanning the gap. CDR1 and CDR2 (germline): SGHRS, YFSETQ. CDR3 length equals 13 residues. CDR3 sequence reads: CASGYLGGTEAFF. DNA of the CDR3: TGCGCCAGCGGCTACCTAGGGGGGACTGAAGCTTTCTTT. Drawing the rest from reference TRBV5-1 and TRBJ1-1, the complete variable domain is KAGVTQTPRYLIKTRGQQVTLSCSPISGHRSVSWYQQTPGQGLQFLFEYFSETQRNKGNFPGRFSGRQFSNSRSEMNVSTLELGDSALYLCASGYLGGTEAFFGQGTRLTVV.

This clonotype was recorded many times. CDR3 DNA sequence: TGTGCCAGCAGTTCTCCCCGGCTAGCGGGGTACCAAGAGACCCAGTACTTC. Its protein product is CASSSPRLAGYQETQYF. This sequence joins TRBV6-2 or TRBV6-3 and TRBJ2-5, with TRBD2 matching over 9 bases. CDR1 and CDR2 from the germline V gene are MNHEY and SVGEGT. With 4 bases clipped from V and 0 bases from J, the junction kept 9 bases outside the gene matches. The CDR3 loop spans 17 amino acids.

This clonotype was recorded at least ten times. This chain connects TRBV20-1 to TRBJ2-3, with 7 bases matching TRBD2. V gave up 4 bases and J gave up 0 bases; unmatched junction bases: 4. The length of the CDR3 is 14 residues. Germline V CDR1 and CDR2: DFQATT, SNEGSKA (reference sequence). This CDR3 reads CSAILAVSTDTQYF. CDR3 DNA: TGCAGTGCTATCCTAGCGGTTAGCACAGATACGCAGTATTTT.

The sample holds many counts of this clonotype. The chain links TRBV5-1 to TRBJ1-5; the D gene is possibly TRBD1 (5 bases). V lost 4 bases, J lost 5 bases, and 13 bases lay in between. CDR1 SGHRS and CDR2 YFSETQ come from the germline V gene. This CDR3 has 14 amino acids. CDR3 in amino acids: CASSPAGWDQPQHF. The CDR3 bases are TGCGCCAGCAGCCCAGCAGGGTGGGATCAGCCCCAGCATTTT. The variable domain in full, with the rest retrieved from reference TRBV5-1 and TRBJ1-5, is KAGVTQTPRYLIKTRGQQVTLSCSPISGHRSVSWYQQTPGQGLQFLFEYFSETQRNKGNFPGRFSGRQFSNSRSEMNVSTLELGDSALYLCASSPAGWDQPQHFGDGTRLSIL.

This clonotype was counted many times. V gene TRBV14 combines with J gene TRBJ2-7; D is perhaps TRBD1 or TRBD2 (5 bases each). Germline CDR1 SGHDN, CDR2 FVKESK. The CDR3 runs to 13 residues. V was shortened by 1 base and J by 5 bases, with 9 bases between the two germline ends. The CDR3 protein is CASSQAGTHEQYF. CDR3 coding DNA: TGTGCCAGCAGCCAAGCCGGGACCCACGAGCAGTACTTC.

J is TRBJ1-2 and V is TRBV6-2 or TRBV6-3; possible D gene TRBD1, 6 bases. Trimming took 6 bases from V and 1 from J, leaving 24 bases between them. Germline CDR1 reads MNHEY; CDR2 reads SVGEGT. CDR3 length equals 18 residues. The CDR3 sequence: CASSLLPLGQQNNYGYTF. CDR3 nucleotide sequence: TGTGCCAGCAGCCTACTACCCTTAGGACAGCAAAATAACTATGGCTACACCTTC.